This TCR beta chain was profiled in a study of CD8+CD57+ T cells in acquired aplastic anemia. Genomic DNA, serving as template, underwent TCR beta VDJ and CDR3 profiling. TCRdb reanalysed the reads using MiXCR and keeps one entry per CDR3 protein. The sample comprises about 160,000 distinct CDR3 sequences, roughly 50% of which are singletons, and under 35% rests with the top ten. The CDR3 spans 15 residues. V lost 7 bases and J 5 bases, leaving 24 bases between the germline ends. Germline-derived CDR1 and CDR2 are SQVTM and ANQGSEA. Patients chosen for sequencing had shown CD8+CD57+ cell expansion by flow cytometry. Blood was sampled before the patients had received any therapy.

This chain connects TRBV29-1 to TRBJ2-7; possibly TRBD2 for D (6 bases). The sample comprised sorted CD4+, CD8+, or CD8+CD57+ T cells (not recorded which) from PBMCs. This TCR derives from a human donor with aplastic anemia. The CDR3 nucleotides are TGCAGCGGGATTTTAGCGGAACCACTCCTCCACGAGCAGTACTTC. Translation gives CSGILAEPLLHEQYF.